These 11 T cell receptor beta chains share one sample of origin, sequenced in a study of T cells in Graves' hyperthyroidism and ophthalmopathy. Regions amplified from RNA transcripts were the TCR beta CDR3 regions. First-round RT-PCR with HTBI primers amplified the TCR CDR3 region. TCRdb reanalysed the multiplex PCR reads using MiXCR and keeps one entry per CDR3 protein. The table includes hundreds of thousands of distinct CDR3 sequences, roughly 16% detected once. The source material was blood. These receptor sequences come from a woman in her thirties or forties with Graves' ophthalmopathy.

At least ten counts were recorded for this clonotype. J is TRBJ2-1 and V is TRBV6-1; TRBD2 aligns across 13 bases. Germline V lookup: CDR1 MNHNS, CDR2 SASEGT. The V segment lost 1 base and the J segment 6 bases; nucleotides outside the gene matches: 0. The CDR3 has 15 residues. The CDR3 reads CASSEGTSGSNEQFF. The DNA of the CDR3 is TGTGCCAGCAGTGAAGGGACTAGCGGGAGCAATGAGCAGTTCTTC.

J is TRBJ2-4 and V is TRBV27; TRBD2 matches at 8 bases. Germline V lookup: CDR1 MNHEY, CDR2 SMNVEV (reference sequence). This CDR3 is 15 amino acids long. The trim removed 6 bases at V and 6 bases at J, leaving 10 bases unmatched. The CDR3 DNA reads TGTGCCAGCAGCCCTACTAGCGGCGGCTTAAACATTCAGTACTTC. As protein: CASSPTSGGLNIQYF.

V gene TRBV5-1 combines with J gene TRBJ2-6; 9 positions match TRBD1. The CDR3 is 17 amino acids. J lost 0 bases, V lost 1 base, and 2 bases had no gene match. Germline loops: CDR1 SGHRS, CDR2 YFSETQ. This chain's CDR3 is CASSLTGGSSGANVLTF. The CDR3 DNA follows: TGCGCCAGCAGCTTGACAGGGGGCAGCTCTGGGGCCAACGTCCTGACTTTC.

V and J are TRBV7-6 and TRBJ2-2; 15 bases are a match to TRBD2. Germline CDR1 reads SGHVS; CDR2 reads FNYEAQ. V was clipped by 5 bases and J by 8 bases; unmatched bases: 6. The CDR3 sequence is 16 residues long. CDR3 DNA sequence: TGTGCCAGCAGCCAGGGACTAGCGGGAGGCGTTGGGGAGCTGTTTTTT. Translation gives CASSQGLAGGVGELFF. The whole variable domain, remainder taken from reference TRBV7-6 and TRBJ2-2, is GAGVSQSPRYKVTKRGQDVALRCDPISGHVSLYWYRQALGQGPEFLTYFNYEAQQDKSGLPNDRFSAERPEGSISTLTIQRTEQRDSAMYRCASSQGLAGGVGELFFGEGSRLTVL.

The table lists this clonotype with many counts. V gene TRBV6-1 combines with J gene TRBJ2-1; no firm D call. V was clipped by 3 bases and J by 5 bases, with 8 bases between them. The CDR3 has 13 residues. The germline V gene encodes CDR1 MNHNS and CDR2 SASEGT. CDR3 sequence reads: CASSERSHNEQFF. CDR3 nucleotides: TGTGCCAGCAGTGAGCGTTCCCACAATGAGCAGTTCTTC.

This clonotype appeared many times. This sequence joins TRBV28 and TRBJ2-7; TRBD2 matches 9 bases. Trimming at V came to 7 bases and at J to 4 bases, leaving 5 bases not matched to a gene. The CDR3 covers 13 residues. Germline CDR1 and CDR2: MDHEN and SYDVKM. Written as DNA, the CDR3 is TGTGCCAGCACCCCAGGACTAGCGTACGAGCAGTACTTC. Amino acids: CASTPGLAYEQYF.

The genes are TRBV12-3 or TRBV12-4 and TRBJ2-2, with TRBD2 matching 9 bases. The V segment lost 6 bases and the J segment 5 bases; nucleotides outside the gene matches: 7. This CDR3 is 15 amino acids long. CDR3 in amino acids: CASRRTSAGTGELFF. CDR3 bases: TGTGCCAGCAGGCGGACTAGCGCTGGTACCGGGGAGCTGTTTTTT.

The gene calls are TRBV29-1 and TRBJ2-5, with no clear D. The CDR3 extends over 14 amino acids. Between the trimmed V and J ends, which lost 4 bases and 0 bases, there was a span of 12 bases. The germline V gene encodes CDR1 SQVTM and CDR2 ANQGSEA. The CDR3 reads CSVAVTAYQETQYF. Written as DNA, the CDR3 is TGCAGCGTTGCTGTGACGGCGTACCAAGAGACCCAGTACTTC.

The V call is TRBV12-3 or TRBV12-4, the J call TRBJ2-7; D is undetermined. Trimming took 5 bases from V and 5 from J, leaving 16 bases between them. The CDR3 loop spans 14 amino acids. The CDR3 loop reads CASSVWAYPDEQYF. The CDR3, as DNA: TGTGCCAGCAGTGTCTGGGCCTACCCGGACGAGCAGTACTTC.

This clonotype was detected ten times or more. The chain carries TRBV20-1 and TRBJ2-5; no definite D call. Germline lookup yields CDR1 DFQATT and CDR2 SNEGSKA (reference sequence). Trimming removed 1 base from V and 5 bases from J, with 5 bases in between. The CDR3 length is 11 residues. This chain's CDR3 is CSARVSETQYF. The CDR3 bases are TGCAGTGCTAGAGTAAGCGAGACCCAGTACTTC.

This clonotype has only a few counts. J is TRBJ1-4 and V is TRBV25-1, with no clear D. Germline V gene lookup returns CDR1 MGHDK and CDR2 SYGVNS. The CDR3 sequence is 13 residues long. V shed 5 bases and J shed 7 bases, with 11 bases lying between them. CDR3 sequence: CASSMVIFEKLFF. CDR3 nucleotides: TGTGCCAGCAGTATGGTAATTTTTGAAAAACTGTTTTTT.